This T cell receptor beta chain emerged from a study of T-cell memory formation after mild COVID-19. TCRdb called the 5' RACE reads again in MiXCR, with one record for every CDR3 protein. The sample has around 310,000 distinct CDR3 sequences; approximately 16% are singletons. V shed 1 base and J 4 bases; nucleotides not matched to a gene: 10. The germline CDR1 and CDR2 sequences are LGHNA and YSLEER. This CDR3 is 17 amino acids long. Specimen: PBMCs or a T cell subset sorted from them (not recorded which). The gene calls are TRBV4-3 and TRBJ1-5; 7 bases are a match to TRBD1. The receptor's source is a man between 18 and 29 years old who had mild COVID-19 (a few samples of this study predate the infection). Cell type and time point are not known. The CDR3 DNA is TGCGCCAGCAGCCAAGCCCCTCTGACAGGGAAAAATCAGCCCCAGCATTTT. Protein: CASSQAPLTGKNQPQHF.